The 23 T cell receptor beta chains given below trace back to one sample, sequenced in a study of CD8+ T cells in alopecia areata. Extracted RNA was reverse transcribed into cDNA, the sequencing template. TCRdb's copy holds only in-frame clones and misses some; the assay was immunoSEQ multiplex PCR. Here the sample spans approximately 220,000 clones, roughly two fifths being singletons. Treatment denoted: oral pan-JAK inhibitor, 5-10 mg twice daily. The source was CD4+ T cells sorted from blood, collected at approximately week 34, from a patient treated with tofacitinib. The receptors were gathered from a human donor with alopecia areata.

In its sample, this clone was seen a few times. This rearrangement joins TRBV5-4 to TRBJ1-5; perhaps TRBD1 as D (6 bases). Germline lookup yields CDR1 SGHNT and CDR2 YYREEE (reference sequence). Between the trimmed V and J ends, which lost 2 bases and 7 bases, there was a span of 13 bases. CDR3 length: 14 residues. In DNA, the CDR3 is TGTGCCAGCAGCTTCACAGGGTCAGGGCAGCCCCAGCATTTT. It encodes CASSFTGSGQPQHF.

This sequence joins TRBV12-5 and TRBJ1-4; D is perhaps TRBD1 (5 bases). V was trimmed by 6 bases and J by 5 bases, leaving 13 bases between them. Germline CDR1 and CDR2: LGHNT and FRNRAP. The CDR3 runs 14 residues. CDR3 sequence: CASGSGTVNEKLFF. The DNA for the CDR3 is TGTGCTAGTGGCTCCGGGACGGTGAATGAAAAACTGTTTTTT.

CDR3 sequence reads: CASSTGTSSNYGYTF. Written as DNA, the CDR3 is TGTGCCAGTAGTACGGGGACGTCCTCCAACTATGGCTACACCTTC. The chain recombines TRBV19 with TRBJ1-2; perhaps TRBD1 as D (5 bases). V lost 4 bases and J lost 2, with 14 bases in between. CDR1 and CDR2 from the germline V gene are LNHDA and SQIVND (reference sequence). The CDR3 sequence is 15 residues long. The whole variable domain, filled in from reference TRBV19 and TRBJ1-2, reads DGGITQSPKYLFRKEGQNVTLSCEQNLNHDAMYWYRQDPGQGLRLIYYSQIVNDFQKGDIAEGYSVSREKKESFPLTVTSAQKNPTAFYLCASSTGTSSNYGYTFGSGTRLTVV.

The chain carries TRBV6-6 and TRBJ2-3; D is perhaps TRBD2 (5 bases). V lost 7 bases, J lost 1 base, and 12 bases lay in between. Germline V lookup: CDR1 MNHNY, CDR2 SVGAGI (reference sequence). This CDR3 spans 14 amino acids. Written as DNA, the CDR3 is TGTGCCAGCACCTCGGAGGACGGCACAGATACGCAGTATTTT. It translates to CASTSEDGTDTQYF.

The chain links TRBV25-1 to TRBJ1-2, with a tentative D call TRBD1 (6 bases). CDR1 MGHDK and CDR2 SYGVNS come from the germline V gene. V shed 5 bases and J shed 12 bases, with 16 bases lying between them. There are 12 residues in the CDR3. The CDR3 DNA reads TGTGCCAGCAGTTTTTCGACAGGCCCCAACACCTTC. Amino acid sequence: CASSFSTGPNTF.

This sequence joins TRBV7-2 and TRBJ1-3, with D perhaps TRBD1 (5 bases). Germline values: CDR1 SGHTA, CDR2 FQGNSA. The germline V and J ends were trimmed by 3 bases and 4 bases, with 13 bases remaining between them. The CDR3 totals 15 residues. Here the CDR3 reads CASSLGESIGNTIYF. The CDR3 DNA sequence: TGTGCCAGCAGCTTGGGGGAGTCGATCGGAAACACCATATATTTT.

This sequence joins TRBV27 and TRBJ1-2, with D possibly TRBD1 on 6 matching bases. In germline, CDR1 is MNHEY, CDR2 SMNVEV (reference sequence). V was shortened by 1 base and J by 2 bases, with 17 bases between the two germline ends. The CDR3 runs 17 residues. DNA for the CDR3: TGTGCCAGCAGTTTATACTCTCTCGGGACACCAAACTATGGCTACACCTTC. This gives the protein CASSLYSLGTPNYGYTF.

This clone turned up a few times. The chain has TRBV18 and TRBJ1-1; D perhaps matches TRBD1 (5 bases). This CDR3 has 13 residues. The V and J ends lost 7 bases and 1 base respectively, with 10 bases between them. Germline lookup yields CDR1 KGHSH and CDR2 LQKENI. The CDR3 DNA reads as TGTGCCAGCTGCGGGACGACGAACACTGAAGCTTTCTTT. Translation gives CASCGTTNTEAFF. Variable domain in full (rest from reference TRBV18 and TRBJ1-1): NAGVMQNPRHLVRRRGQEARLRCSPMKGHSHVYWYRQLPEEGLKFMVYLQKENIIDESGMPKERFSAEFPKEGPSILRIQQVVRGDSAAYFCASCGTTNTEAFFGQGTRLTVV.

This clone was seen a handful of times. The gene calls are TRBV7-9 and TRBJ2-7; no clear D gene. The CDR3 length is 14 residues. CDR1 and CDR2 (germline): SEHNR, FQNEAQ (reference sequence). The germline V and J ends were trimmed by 4 bases and 7 bases, with 17 bases remaining between them. CDR3 loop: CASSSLGRSREQYF. In nucleotides, the CDR3 is TGTGCCAGCAGCTCCCTTGGGCGGTCTCGGGAGCAGTACTTC.

This clone was seen a single time. This chain joins TRBV15 and TRBJ1-4; unclear D gene. The last part of the DNA fits TRBJ1-5 better; the J call may be wrong. The CDR3 contains 11 residues. Germline V gene lookup returns CDR1 LNHNV and CDR2 YYDKDF (reference sequence). The CDR3 spells CATSRDLGQHF. The CDR3 region has the DNA TGTGCCACCAGCAGAGACCTCGGACAGCATTTT.

This clone was seen a few times. The chain carries TRBV2 and TRBJ1-2; no firm D call. Germline lookup yields CDR1 SNHLY and CDR2 FYNNEI. With 7 bases removed from V and 2 bases from J, the gap between germline ends came to 11 bases. The CDR3 totals 13 residues. CDR3 sequence: CASNALGNYGYTF. CDR3 in DNA: TGTGCCAGCAATGCCCTGGGAAACTATGGCTACACCTTC.

The gene calls are TRBV29-1 and TRBJ1-3; no clear D. The CDR3 is 14 residues long. CDR1 SQVTM and CDR2 ANQGSEA come from the germline V gene. Trimming pared 1 base from V and 1 base from J, leaving 8 bases between. DNA for the CDR3: TGCAGCGTTGAAGGGAGACTTTCTGGAAACACCATATATTTT. Translated, it gives CSVEGRLSGNTIYF.

This clone was found a few times. The chain carries TRBV5-5 and TRBJ2-1; TRBD1 might be the D (5 bases). Germline V CDR1 and CDR2: SGHKS, YYEKEE (reference sequence). The CDR3 totals 16 residues. V was trimmed by 0 bases and J by 3 bases, leaving 13 bases between them. The CDR3 DNA follows: TGTGCCAGCAGCTTGGTCCCAGGGATAAACTACAATGAGCAGTTCTTC. This codes for CASSLVPGINYNEQFF.

CDR3: CAWSPGTGVTDTQYF. DNA for the CDR3: TGTGCCTGGAGCCCCGGGACAGGGGTCACAGATACGCAGTATTTT. This chain uses TRBV30 with TRBJ2-3; 10 bases are shared with TRBD1. The CDR3 has 15 amino acids. Germline CDR1 is GTSNPN and CDR2 is SVGIG (reference sequence). V lost 3 bases to trimming and J lost 2 bases; unmatched junction nucleotides: 5.

This chain links TRBV6-5 with TRBJ1-5; a possible D gene is TRBD1 (5 bases). The CDR3 is 14 amino acids. CDR1 and CDR2 (germline): MNHEY, SVGAGI. Trimming stripped 5 bases from V and 2 bases from J, with 10 bases between. DNA of the CDR3: TGTGCCAGCAGTGGGACGGGGGGCAATCAGCCCCAGCATTTT. It encodes CASSGTGGNQPQHF.

CDR3: CSVSDIKSTEAFF. The DNA of the CDR3 is TGCAGCGTTTCGGACATCAAGAGCACTGAAGCTTTCTTT. The V call is TRBV29-1, the J call TRBJ1-1; D is possibly TRBD1 (5 bases). The germline gives CDR1 SQVTM, CDR2 ANQGSEA. The CDR3 has 13 residues. V was cut by 5 bases and J by 4 bases, with 14 bases left in between.

This chain joins TRBV11-2 and TRBJ2-7; 7 bases align to TRBD1. The CDR3 totals 15 residues. Germline values: CDR1 SGHAT, CDR2 FQNNGV. Losses at the gene ends were 2 bases for V and 0 bases for J; bases not matched to a gene: 4. The CDR3 spells CASSLNRGVSYEQYF. The CDR3 region has the DNA TGTGCCAGCAGCTTAAACAGGGGCGTCTCCTACGAGCAGTACTTC.

There are a few counts of this clone. The chain uses TRBV12-2 and TRBJ2-7. TRBV12-2 is reported as a pseudogene. The CDR3 extends over 9 amino acids. CDR3 region: CASATLQYF. Here the CDR3 DNA reads TGTGCTTCGGCCACACTGCAGTACTTC.

The chain joins TRBV9 to TRBJ1-2; a weak D match, TRBD1 (6 bases). CDR1 SGDLS and CDR2 YYNGEE come from the germline V gene. Trimming removed 0 bases at V and 0 bases at J, with 18 bases between. The CDR3 has 18 residues. CDR3 sequence: CASSVVGTRKRPNYGYTF. CDR3 DNA sequence: TGTGCCAGCAGCGTAGTTGGGACACGGAAGAGACCTAACTATGGCTACACCTTC.

This clone has more than one count but fewer than ten. A junction end diverges from the germline sequence, so it may reflect a read error. This rearrangement joins TRBV11-2 to TRBJ1-1; no definite D call. This CDR3 is 14 amino acids long. CDR1 and CDR2 from the germline V gene are SGHAT and FQNNGV. The CDR3 nucleotides read TGTGCCAGCAGCTTAGATCGTGGGCAGACTGTAGCTTTCTTT. Translated: CASSLDRGQTVAFF.

The CDR3 region is CASSETGGSYEQYF. CDR3 nucleotides: TGTGCCAGCAGCGAGACAGGGGGGAGCTACGAGCAGTACTTC. The V and J genes are TRBV9 and TRBJ2-7; 9 nucleotides align to TRBD1. The trim removed 3 bases at V and 3 bases at J, leaving 4 bases unmatched. CDR3 size: 14 residues. Germline V gives CDR1 SGDLS, CDR2 YYNGEE.

Only a few counts were recorded for this clone. The V call is TRBV10-3, the J call TRBJ2-7, with D tentatively TRBD1 (6 bases). The length of the CDR3 is 12 residues. Trimming left V 4 bases short and J 5 bases short, with 9 bases between. Germline lookup yields CDR1 ENHRY and CDR2 SYGVKD. The CDR3 region is CAISATGNEQYF. The CDR3 bases are TGTGCCATCAGTGCCACAGGGAACGAGCAGTACTTC.

The chain is built from TRBV14 and TRBJ2-5; the D gene is possibly TRBD2 (5 bases). The CDR3 length is 14 residues. V was trimmed by 4 bases and J by 1 base, leaving 10 bases between them. Germline CDR1 is SGHDN and CDR2 is FVKESK. In DNA form, the CDR3 reads TGTGCCAGCAGCCCGGTAGGAGGCCAAGAGACCCAGTACTTC. Translation gives CASSPVGGQETQYF.